The clone carrying this TCR beta chain is a singleton in its sample. Its antigen is currently unknown. This same CDR3 is encoded by further DNA sequences in the sample. This sample is drawn from a study of shared clonotypes between healthy human individuals. Healthy adults negative for HIV, lacking recent acute infections or vaccinations, served as donors. Study-level points and caveats: Approximately 5.3% was the fraction of naive CD4 clonotypes found shared across a few donors. The sole specimen, blood, was sampled, and tissue repertoires likely differ.

It was across several immunoSEQ plates that each subset's genomic DNA was evenly split. Method: immunoSEQ multiplex PCR; TCRdb's copy keeps in-frame clones and lacks some. The repertoire holds about 2 million clones, with 90% to 95% as singletons. V lost 0 bases and J 0 bases, leaving 3 bases between the germline ends. The CDR3 sequence is 14 residues long. Germline values: CDR1 SGHRS, CDR2 YFSETQ. Sequencing used naive CD4+ T cells sorted from blood. Subset here: CD45RA+ positively selected. This receptor was identified in a young man in good health. The V and J genes are TRBV5-1 and TRBJ1-4, with unresolved D. CDR3 nucleotide sequence: TGCGCCAGCAGCTTGGGATCAACTAATGAAAAACTGTTTTTT. Its protein is CASSLGSTNEKLFF.